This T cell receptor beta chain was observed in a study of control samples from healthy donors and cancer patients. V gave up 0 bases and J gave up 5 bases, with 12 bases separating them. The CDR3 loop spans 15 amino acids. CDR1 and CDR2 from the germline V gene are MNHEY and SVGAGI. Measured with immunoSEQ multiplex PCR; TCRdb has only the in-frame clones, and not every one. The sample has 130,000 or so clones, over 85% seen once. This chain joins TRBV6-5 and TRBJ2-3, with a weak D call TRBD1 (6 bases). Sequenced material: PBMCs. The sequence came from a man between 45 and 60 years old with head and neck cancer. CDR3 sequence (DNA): TGTGCCAGCAGTTACTCCAGGGGCGCGAGAGATACGCAGTATTTT. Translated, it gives CASSYSRGARDTQYF.